Shown below are 18 T cell receptor beta chains from a single sample sequenced in a study of radiotherapy plus CTLA-4 blockade in lung cancer. Clones were sequenced by immunoSEQ multiplex PCR, and TCRdb holds only the in-frame ones, with some missing. The sample has approximately 67,000 clones; around 86% are singletons. Material: peripheral blood, obtained from a patient treated with radiotherapy plus ipilimumab. These receptors came from a human donor with non-small cell lung cancer who had a partial response to radiotherapy plus ipilimumab.

The chain recombines TRBV18 with TRBJ2-4; 7 bases match TRBD2. The germline CDR1 and CDR2 sequences are KGHSH and LQKENI. After removal of 3 bases from V and 3 bases from J, the junction contained 11 bases not matched to a gene. The CDR3 length is 17 residues. The CDR3 sequence is CASSPGGERVFKNIQYF. The CDR3 nucleotides read TGTGCCAGCTCACCGGGGGGGGAGAGGGTCTTCAAAAACATTCAGTACTTC.

V and J are TRBV14 and TRBJ2-1; 7 nucleotides align to TRBD2. CDR1 is SGHDN, CDR2 FVKESK, per germline. This CDR3 contains 15 residues. The trim removed 1 base at V and 4 bases at J, leaving 4 bases unmatched. The CDR3 reads CASSQAGLTYNEQFF. The CDR3 DNA follows: TGTGCCAGCAGCCAAGCGGGACTAACTTACAATGAGCAGTTCTTC.

The chain is built from TRBV4-1 and TRBJ2-7; 12 nucleotides align to TRBD2. V shed 1 base, J shed 6 bases, and the junction held 4 bases outside the gene matches. The length of the CDR3 is 15 residues. The germline V gene encodes CDR1 MGHRA and CDR2 YSYEKL. The CDR3 is CASSQAGTSGLEQYF. In nucleotides, the CDR3 is TGCGCCAGCAGCCAAGCCGGGACTAGCGGGCTCGAGCAGTACTTC.

The V gene is TRBV6-5, the J gene TRBJ1-3, with 8 bases aligning to TRBD1. Trimming cost V 6 bases and J 4 bases; bases outside gene matches: 8. The CDR3 has 15 residues. Germline loops: CDR1 MNHEY, CDR2 SVGAGI. The CDR3 DNA is TGTGCCAGCAGCCCCAGGGGGCGCGTGGGAAACACCATATATTTT. It translates to CASSPRGRVGNTIYF.

The chain uses TRBV7-2 and TRBJ2-7; maybe TRBD2 (7 bases). Germline loops: CDR1 SGHTA, CDR2 FQGNSA. The length of the CDR3 is 16 residues. Trimming cost V 0 bases and J 2 bases, with 14 bases left between them. CDR3 residues: CASSLANRGAAYEQYF. CDR3 bases: TGTGCCAGCAGCTTAGCGAATCGGGGGGCGGCCTACGAGCAGTACTTC. Looking up the rest from reference TRBV7-2 and TRBJ2-7 gives the full variable domain: GAGVSQSPSNKVTEKGKDVELRCDPISGHTALYWYRQSLGQGLEFLIYFQGNSAPDKSGLPSDRFSAERTGGSVSTLTIQRTQQEDSAVYLCASSLANRGAAYEQYFGPGTRLTVT.

In this sample, this clone turned up once. CDR3 sequence (DNA): TGTGCCATCAGTGAGTCAGAGGGATTTAACTATGGCTACACCTTC. It codes for CAISESEGFNYGYTF. This chain links TRBV10-3 with TRBJ1-2; D not resolved. This CDR3 spans 15 amino acids. V dropped 0 bases and J dropped 1 base, with 9 bases sitting between them. Germline-derived CDR1 and CDR2 are ENHRY and SYGVKD.

J is TRBJ1-1 and V is TRBV4-2; D is possibly TRBD1 (5 bases). V was trimmed by 3 bases and J by 8 bases, leaving 16 bases between them. CDR3 length: 14 amino acids. Germline V lookup: CDR1 LGHNA, CDR2 YNFKEQ. This chain's CDR3 is CASSHLQGIYEAFF. CDR3 bases: TGTGCCAGCAGCCACCTCCAGGGCATTTACGAAGCTTTCTTT.

The gene calls are TRBV19 and TRBJ2-2; D is unclear. Germline V CDR1 and CDR2: LNHDA, SQIVND (reference sequence). The CDR3 runs 14 residues. Trimming shortened V by 5 bases and J by 7 bases, and 14 bases separated the two germline ends. The CDR3 protein is CASSFTSRRGELFF. Written as DNA, the CDR3 is TGTGCCAGTAGTTTTACCTCTAGGCGCGGGGAGCTGTTTTTT.

This clone has only a few counts. The rearrangement joins TRBV6-5 to TRBJ1-1; no reliable D call. The V end lost 2 bases, the J end lost 0 bases, and 10 bases lay between the germline ends. The CDR3 covers 15 residues. Germline CDR1 MNHEY, CDR2 SVGAGI. In DNA form, the CDR3 reads TGTGCCAGCAGTTACGGTTACAGAATGAACACTGAAGCTTTCTTT. Translation gives CASSYGYRMNTEAFF.

The chain recombines TRBV5-1 with TRBJ2-1; D is possibly TRBD1 (5 bases). This CDR3 is 15 amino acids long. The V gene lost 4 bases and the J gene lost 4 bases, with 15 bases spanning the gap. Looked up from germline, CDR1 is SGHRS and CDR2 is YFSETQ. The CDR3 sequence: CASSRDEQVYNEQFF. The CDR3 DNA follows: TGCGCCAGCAGCCGAGACGAACAGGTGTACAATGAGCAGTTCTTC.

This clone was detected a few times. J is TRBJ2-3 and V is TRBV30, with 7 bases lining up with TRBD1. Germline-derived CDR1 and CDR2 are GTSNPN and SVGIG (reference sequence). J lost 7 bases, V lost 2 bases, and 9 bases had no gene match. CDR3 size: 14 residues. In DNA, the CDR3 is TGTGCCTGGAGTCACCGGCAGGGGGTAAATACGCAGTATTTT. This sequence encodes CAWSHRQGVNTQYF.

V and J are TRBV10-1 and TRBJ2-5; D may be TRBD1 (6 bases). The germline V gene has CDR1 WNHNN and CDR2 SYGVQD (reference sequence). Trimming left V 6 bases short and J 5 bases short, with 13 bases between. The CDR3 consists of 13 residues. The CDR3 sequence is CASSLDSLETQYF. Here the CDR3 DNA reads TGCGCCAGCAGCCTGGACAGTCTGGAGACCCAGTACTTC.

This chain connects TRBV5-1 to TRBJ2-7, with 7 bases matching TRBD2. CDR1 and CDR2 (germline): SGHRS, YFSETQ. This CDR3 contains 15 residues. The V gene end was trimmed by 3 bases and the J gene end by 2 bases; junction bases not matched to a gene: 8. The CDR3 reads CASSSPGTTTYEQYF. The CDR3 DNA reads TGCGCCAGCAGCTCGCCCGGGACTACAACCTACGAGCAGTACTTC. The variable domain in full, with the rest retrieved from reference TRBV5-1 and TRBJ2-7, is KAGVTQTPRYLIKTRGQQVTLSCSPISGHRSVSWYQQTPGQGLQFLFEYFSETQRNKGNFPGRFSGRQFSNSRSEMNVSTLELGDSALYLCASSSPGTTTYEQYFGPGTRLTVT.

The rearrangement joins TRBV10-3 to TRBJ2-2; 8 bases are shared with TRBD1. V lost 2 bases and J lost 4; bases outside the gene matches: 6. Germline assignment: CDR1 ENHRY and CDR2 SYGVKD. The CDR3 is made up of 16 amino acids. CDR3 amino acids: CAISERTGSGTGELFF. DNA of the CDR3: TGTGCCATCAGTGAGAGGACAGGGTCGGGCACCGGGGAGCTGTTTTTT.

The V gene is TRBV5-1, the J gene TRBJ2-1, with D tentatively TRBD2 (6 bases). Germline values: CDR1 SGHRS, CDR2 YFSETQ. V lost 0 bases, J lost 10 bases, and 14 bases lay in between. The length of the CDR3 is 14 residues. The DNA of the CDR3 is TGCGCCAGCAGCTTGGACCAGGAGGGGCGGGAGCAGTTCTTC. It is translated as CASSLDQEGREQFF.

The rearrangement links TRBV5-4 to TRBJ2-2; TRBD2 matches 7 bases. Germline CDR1 and CDR2: SGHNT and YYREEE (reference sequence). V lost 3 bases and J lost 7; bases outside the gene matches: 12. CDR3 size: 16 residues. The CDR3: CASSWLREPEGGELFF. CDR3 nucleotides: TGTGCCAGCAGCTGGTTGCGGGAGCCCGAGGGCGGGGAGCTGTTTTTT.

The V and J genes are TRBV19 and TRBJ1-1, with D maybe TRBD1 (5 bases). The CDR3 consists of 16 residues. In germline, CDR1 is LNHDA, CDR2 SQIVND (reference sequence). With 5 bases removed from V and 0 bases from J, the gap between germline ends came to 16 bases. DNA for the CDR3: TGTGCCAGTAGTGGGGCCCGGACGGAGATGAACACTGAAGCTTTCTTT. It specifies CASSGARTEMNTEAFF.

Here the CDR3 DNA reads TGTGCCAGCAGCGTCCAGACTAGCGCGCAAGAGACCCAGTACTTC. This codes for CASSVQTSAQETQYF. The V and J genes are TRBV9 and TRBJ2-5, with 8 bases aligning to TRBD2. This CDR3 contains 15 residues. CDR1 and CDR2 (germline): SGDLS, YYNGEE. Trimming at V came to 2 bases and at J to 2 bases, leaving 5 bases not matched to a gene.